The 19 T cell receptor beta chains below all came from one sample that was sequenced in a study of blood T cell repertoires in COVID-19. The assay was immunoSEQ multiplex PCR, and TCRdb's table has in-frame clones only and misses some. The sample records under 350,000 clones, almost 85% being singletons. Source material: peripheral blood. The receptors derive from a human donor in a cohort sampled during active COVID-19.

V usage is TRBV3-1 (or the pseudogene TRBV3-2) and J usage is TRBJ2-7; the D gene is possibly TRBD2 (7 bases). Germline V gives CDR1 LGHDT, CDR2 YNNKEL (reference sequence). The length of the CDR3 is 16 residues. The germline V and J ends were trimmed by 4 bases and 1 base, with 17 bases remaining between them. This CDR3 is CASSPRGGQGSYEQYF. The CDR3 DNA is TGTGCCAGCAGCCCAAGGGGGGGGCAGGGATCCTACGAGCAGTACTTC.

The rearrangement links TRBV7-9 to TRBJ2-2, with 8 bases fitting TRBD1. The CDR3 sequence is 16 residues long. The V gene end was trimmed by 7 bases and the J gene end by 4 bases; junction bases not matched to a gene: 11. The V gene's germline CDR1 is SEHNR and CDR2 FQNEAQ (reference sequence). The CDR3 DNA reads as TGTGCCAGCACCTTCCGGGACAGGCCTTTCACCGGGGAGCTGTTTTTT. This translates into CASTFRDRPFTGELFF. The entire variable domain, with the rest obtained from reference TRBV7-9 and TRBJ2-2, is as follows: DTGVSQNPRHKITKRGQNVTFRCDPISEHNRLYWYRQTLGQGPEFLTYFQNEAQLEKSRLLSDRFSAERPKGSFSTLEIQRTEQGDSAMYLCASTFRDRPFTGELFFGEGSRLTVL.

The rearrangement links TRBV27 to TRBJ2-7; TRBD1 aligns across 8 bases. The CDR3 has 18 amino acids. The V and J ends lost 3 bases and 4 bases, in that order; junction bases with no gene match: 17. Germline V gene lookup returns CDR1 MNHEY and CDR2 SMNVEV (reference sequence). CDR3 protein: CASSFGVHDGQGEYEQYF. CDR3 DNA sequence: TGTGCCAGCAGTTTTGGAGTTCATGACGGACAGGGCGAGTACGAGCAGTACTTC.

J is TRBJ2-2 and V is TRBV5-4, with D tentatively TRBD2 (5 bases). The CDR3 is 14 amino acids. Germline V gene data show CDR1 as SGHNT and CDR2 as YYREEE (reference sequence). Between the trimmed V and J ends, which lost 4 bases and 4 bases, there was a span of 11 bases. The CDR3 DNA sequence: TGTGCCAGCAGCCCACCAAGCGGCACCGGGGAGCTGTTTTTT. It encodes CASSPPSGTGELFF.

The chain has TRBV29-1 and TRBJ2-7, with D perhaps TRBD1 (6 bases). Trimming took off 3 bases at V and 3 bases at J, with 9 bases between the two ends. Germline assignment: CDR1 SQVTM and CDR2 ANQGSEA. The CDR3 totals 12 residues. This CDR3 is CSVETRGYEQYF. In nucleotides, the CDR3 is TGCAGCGTTGAGACCAGGGGCTACGAGCAGTACTTC.

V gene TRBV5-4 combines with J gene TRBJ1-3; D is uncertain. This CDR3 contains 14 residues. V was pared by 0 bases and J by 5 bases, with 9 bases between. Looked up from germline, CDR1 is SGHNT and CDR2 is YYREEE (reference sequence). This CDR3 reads CASSLAETRNTIYF. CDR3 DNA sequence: TGTGCCAGCAGCTTGGCCGAAACAAGAAACACCATATATTTT.

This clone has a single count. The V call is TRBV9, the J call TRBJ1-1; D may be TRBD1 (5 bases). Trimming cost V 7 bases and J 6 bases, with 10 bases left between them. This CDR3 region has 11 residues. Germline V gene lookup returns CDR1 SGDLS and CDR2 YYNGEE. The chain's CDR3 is CASAQGPEAFF. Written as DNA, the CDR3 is TGTGCCAGCGCCCAGGGCCCTGAAGCTTTCTTT.

The CDR3, as DNA: TGTGCCAGCAGTACCCCAGGTGGGCATCAGCCCCAGCATTTT. This translates into CASSTPGGHQPQHF. The chain links TRBV6-5 to TRBJ1-5; D is unresolved. CDR3 length equals 14 residues. Trimming pared 5 bases from V and 5 bases from J, leaving 13 bases between. Germline V lookup: CDR1 MNHEY, CDR2 SVGAGI.

The CDR3 DNA is TGTGCCAGCAGCTTAGGGACAGGGGGCAACTATGGCTACACCTTC. The encoded protein is CASSLGTGGNYGYTF. The J gene is TRBJ1-2, the V gene TRBV7-2, with 11 bases aligning to TRBD1. The ends lost 1 base at V and 2 bases at J; junction bases unmatched: 0. Germline CDR1 is SGHTA and CDR2 is FQGNSA. This CDR3 is built from 15 residues.

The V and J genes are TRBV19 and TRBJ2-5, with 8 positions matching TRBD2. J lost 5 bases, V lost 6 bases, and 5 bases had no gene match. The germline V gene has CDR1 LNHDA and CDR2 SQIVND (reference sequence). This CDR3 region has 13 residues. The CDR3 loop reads CASRGGGLETQYF. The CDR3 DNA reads TGTGCCAGTAGGGGCGGGGGGTTGGAGACCCAGTACTTC. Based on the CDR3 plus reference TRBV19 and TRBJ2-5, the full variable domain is DGGITQSPKYLFRKEGQNVTLSCEQNLNHDAMYWYRQDPGQGLRLIYYSQIVNDFQKGDIAEGYSVSREKKESFPLTVTSAQKNPTAFYLCASRGGGLETQYFGPGTRLLVL.

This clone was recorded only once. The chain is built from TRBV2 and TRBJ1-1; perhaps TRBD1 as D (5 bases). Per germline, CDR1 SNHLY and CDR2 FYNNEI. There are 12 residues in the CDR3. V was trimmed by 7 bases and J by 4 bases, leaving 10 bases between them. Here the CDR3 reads CASKGDGTEAFF. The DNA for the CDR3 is TGTGCCAGCAAAGGGGATGGCACTGAAGCTTTCTTT.

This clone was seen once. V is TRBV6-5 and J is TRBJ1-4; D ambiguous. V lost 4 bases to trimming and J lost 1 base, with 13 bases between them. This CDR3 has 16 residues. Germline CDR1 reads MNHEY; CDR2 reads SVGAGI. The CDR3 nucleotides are TGTGCCAGCAGTTCCGTGGGGAGGGAAACTAATGAAAAACTGTTTTTT. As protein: CASSSVGRETNEKLFF.

Here the CDR3 DNA reads TGTGCCAGCAGCCGGGGACAGGGGGCTTACATTCAGTACTTC. Amino acid sequence: CASSRGQGAYIQYF. This sequence joins TRBV5-5 and TRBJ2-4; 12 nucleotides agree with TRBD1. Germline V gene sequence: CDR1 SGHKS, CDR2 YYEKEE (reference sequence). V gave up 4 bases and J gave up 8 bases; unmatched junction bases: 4. This CDR3 is 14 amino acids long.

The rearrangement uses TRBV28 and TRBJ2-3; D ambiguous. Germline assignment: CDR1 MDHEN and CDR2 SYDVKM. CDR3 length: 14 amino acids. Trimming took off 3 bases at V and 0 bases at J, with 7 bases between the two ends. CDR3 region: CASSFSTSTDTQYF. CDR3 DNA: TGTGCCAGCAGTTTTAGTACTAGCACAGATACGCAGTATTTT.

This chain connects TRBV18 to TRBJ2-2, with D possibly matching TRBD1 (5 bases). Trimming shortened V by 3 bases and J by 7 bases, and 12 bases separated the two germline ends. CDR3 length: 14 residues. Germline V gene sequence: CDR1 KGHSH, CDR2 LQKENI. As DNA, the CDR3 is TGTGCCAGCTCACCGGTGGACACGAGCGGGGAGCTGTTTTTT. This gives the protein CASSPVDTSGELFF. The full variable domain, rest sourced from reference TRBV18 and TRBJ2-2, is NAGVMQNPRHLVRRRGQEARLRCSPMKGHSHVYWYRQLPEEGLKFMVYLQKENIIDESGMPKERFSAEFPKEGPSILRIQQVVRGDSAAYFCASSPVDTSGELFFGEGSRLTVL.

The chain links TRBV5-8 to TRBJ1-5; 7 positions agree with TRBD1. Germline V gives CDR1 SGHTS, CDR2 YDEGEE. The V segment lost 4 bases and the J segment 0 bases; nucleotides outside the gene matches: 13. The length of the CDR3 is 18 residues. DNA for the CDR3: TGTGCCAGCAGCCCCGGGACACAGGGGCTTTTTAGCAATCAGCCCCAGCATTTT. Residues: CASSPGTQGLFSNQPQHF.

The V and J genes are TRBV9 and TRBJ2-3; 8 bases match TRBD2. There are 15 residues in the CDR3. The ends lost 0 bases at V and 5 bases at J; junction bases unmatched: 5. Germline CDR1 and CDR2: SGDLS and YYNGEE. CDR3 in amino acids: CASSVDSGGVDTQYF. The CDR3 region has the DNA TGTGCCAGCAGCGTAGACAGCGGGGGAGTAGATACGCAGTATTTT.

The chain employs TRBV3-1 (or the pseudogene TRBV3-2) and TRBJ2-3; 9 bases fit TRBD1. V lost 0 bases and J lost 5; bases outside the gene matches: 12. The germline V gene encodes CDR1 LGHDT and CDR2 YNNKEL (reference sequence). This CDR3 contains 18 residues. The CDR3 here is CASSQDIVRTGDVDTQYF. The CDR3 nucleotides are TGTGCCAGCAGCCAAGATATTGTCAGGACAGGGGATGTAGATACGCAGTATTTT.

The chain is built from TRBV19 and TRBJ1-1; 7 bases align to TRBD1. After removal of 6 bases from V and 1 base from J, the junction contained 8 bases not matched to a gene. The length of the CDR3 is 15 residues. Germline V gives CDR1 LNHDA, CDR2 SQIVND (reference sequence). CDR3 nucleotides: TGTGCCAGTAGGAAAAAACAGGGGAGGAACACTGAAGCTTTCTTT. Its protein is CASRKKQGRNTEAFF.